This T cell receptor (beta chain) was recovered during a study of T cell responses to AZD1222 COVID-19 vaccine (dated by TCRdb to the early 2020s). Background on the whole study: TCR sequencing was performed for 230 to 250 trial participants, of whom some 200 were given two doses of AZD1222 and around 25 were given two doses of MenACWY control vaccine. Trial participants were enrolled by age into subgroups of 18-55, 56-69 and 70-plus years, and about 150, 27 and 61 TCR-sequenced participants, respectively, were included in these subgroups.

To note about this clone: Its antigen remains unidentified. There are no base qualities to consult, and no much larger clone falls within one base.

The CDR3 regions of human TCRbeta chains were subjected to immunosequencing. Under the source paper's analysis protocol: Repertoire TCRs were checked for matches against a reference library of SARS-CoV-2-specific TCRs that had been generated using the MIRA antigen-specificity platform. Breadth was defined as the fraction of unique TCRs that were SARS-CoV-2-associated, and depth was defined as the fraction of total T cells that were SARS-CoV-2-associated. Using the MIRA data, each spike-specific TCR was mapped to the spike region that the TCR reacts to and placed in a CD4 or CD8 class. Log10-transformed breadth and depth values were compared by one-way ANOVA with Sidak's multiple comparisons tests. This is the immuneACCESS table as TCRdb keeps it, with only in-frame sequences that have V and J called. A part of the clones is gone; compared with another copy, unresolved V genes explain less than half, and the rest is unexplained. The V and J calls and clone size are taken from that table; D and trimming were inferred from the DNA. The sample table holds 250,000 to 300,000 clones, of which almost 95% were seen once. In total, the top ten clones hold 0.55% of the sample.

CDR1 is given as SNHLY and CDR2 as FYNNEI, both from the germline V gene. V and J lose 3 bases and 0 bases, and a span of 9 bases separates them. Taken from cysteine to phenylalanine, the CDR3 has 14 residues. This entry keeps only the CDR3 DNA: 42 bases, framed from base 1. This specimen's time point label, per the study, means: about 28 days (+/-7) after the second vaccine dose. AZD1222 recipients with second doses at about 4 weeks or about 12 weeks were pooled, because spike-specific TCR depth and breadth did not differ between schedules. Vaccinee samples were obtained from the UK trials COV001 and COV002, which included a single-blind randomized controlled phase 2/3 trial of AZD1222 (ChAdOx1 nCoV-19) in healthy adults. For TCRbeta chain sequencing, PBMC samples from trial participants were taken at day 0 and at day 28 after the second dose. Overall study outcomes, separate from this receptor: The vaccine-associated CD4 TCRs covered the entire spike protein, and the dominant responses fell in regions 160-218 and 743-854. After two AZD1222 doses, both the breadth and the depth of spike-specific TCRs were significantly higher than at day 0 and than in MenACWY recipients. Reportedly, close to half of the unique spike-specific TCRs recognized epitopes lying outside the regions that are mutated in the B.1.351 and B.1.1.7 variants. The 56-69-year group was small, and its depth increase did not reach significance, likely because of low power. Most participants were white British and females outnumbered males, and the authors suggested that clonal diversity may have been underestimated. Conclusions about previously exposed vaccinees were limited because only a handful of AZD1222 recipients were SARS-CoV-2 seropositive at baseline. No day 14 peak-response samples were available, so repertoires were characterized only after the peak T cell response.

The sample consisted of peripheral blood, taken 28 days after the second AZD1222 dose. This sequence uses TRBV2 and TRBJ2-7; no D gene call is confident. The clonotype comes from an adult who received the AZD1222 COVID-19 vaccine. The CDR3 here reads CASSEGSYSYEQYF. The sequenced DNA: TGTGCCAGCAGTGAGGGCAGTTACTCCTACGAGCAGTACTTC.